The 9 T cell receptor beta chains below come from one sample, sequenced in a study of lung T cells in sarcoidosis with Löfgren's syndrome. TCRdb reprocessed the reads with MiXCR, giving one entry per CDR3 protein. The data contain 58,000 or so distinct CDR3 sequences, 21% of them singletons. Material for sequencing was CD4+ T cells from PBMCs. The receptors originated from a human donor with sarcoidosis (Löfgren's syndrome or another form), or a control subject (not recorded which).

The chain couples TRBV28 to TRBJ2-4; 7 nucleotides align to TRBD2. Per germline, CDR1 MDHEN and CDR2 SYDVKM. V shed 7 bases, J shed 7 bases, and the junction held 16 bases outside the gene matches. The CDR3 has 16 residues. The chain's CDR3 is CASISPQAGGFNIQYF. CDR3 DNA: TGTGCCAGCATTTCCCCGCAGGCCGGGGGGTTTAACATTCAGTACTTC.

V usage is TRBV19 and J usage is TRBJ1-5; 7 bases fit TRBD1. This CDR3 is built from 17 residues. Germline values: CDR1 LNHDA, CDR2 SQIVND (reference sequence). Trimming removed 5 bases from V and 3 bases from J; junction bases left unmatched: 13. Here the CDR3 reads CASSVGTATSNNQPQHF. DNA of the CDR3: TGTGCCAGTAGTGTCGGGACAGCCACCAGTAACAATCAGCCCCAGCATTTT.

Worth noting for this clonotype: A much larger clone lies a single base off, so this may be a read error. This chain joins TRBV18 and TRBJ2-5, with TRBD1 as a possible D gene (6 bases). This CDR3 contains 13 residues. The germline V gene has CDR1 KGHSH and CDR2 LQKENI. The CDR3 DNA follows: TGTGCCAGCTCACGGGACATACAAGGGACCCAGTACTTC. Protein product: CASSRDIQGTQYF.

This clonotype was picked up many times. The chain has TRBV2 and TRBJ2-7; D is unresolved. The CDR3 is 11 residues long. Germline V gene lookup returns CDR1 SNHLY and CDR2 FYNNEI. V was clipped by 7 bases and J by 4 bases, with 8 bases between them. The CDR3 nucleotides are TGTGCCAGCATGAAGGGTTACGAGCAGTACTTC. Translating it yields CASMKGYEQYF.

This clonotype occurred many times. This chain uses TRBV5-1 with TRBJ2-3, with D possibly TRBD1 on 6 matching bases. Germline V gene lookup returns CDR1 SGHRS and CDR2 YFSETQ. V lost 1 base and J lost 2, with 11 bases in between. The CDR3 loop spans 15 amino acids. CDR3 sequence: CASSLQGFTTDTQYF. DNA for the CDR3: TGCGCCAGCAGCTTGCAGGGGTTCACCACAGATACGCAGTATTTT.

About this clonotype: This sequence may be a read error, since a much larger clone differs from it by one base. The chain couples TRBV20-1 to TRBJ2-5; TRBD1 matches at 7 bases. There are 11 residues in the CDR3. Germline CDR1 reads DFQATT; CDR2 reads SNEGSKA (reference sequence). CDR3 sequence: CSAGGPETQCF. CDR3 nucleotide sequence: TGCAGTGCAGGGGGCCCGGAGACCCAGTGCTTC.

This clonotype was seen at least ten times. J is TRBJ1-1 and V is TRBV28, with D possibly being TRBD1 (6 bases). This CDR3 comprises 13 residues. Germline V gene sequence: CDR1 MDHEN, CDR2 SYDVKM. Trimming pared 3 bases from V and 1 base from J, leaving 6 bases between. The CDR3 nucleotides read TGTGCCAGCAGTTTCAGGGGGAACACTGAAGCTTTCTTT. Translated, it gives CASSFRGNTEAFF.

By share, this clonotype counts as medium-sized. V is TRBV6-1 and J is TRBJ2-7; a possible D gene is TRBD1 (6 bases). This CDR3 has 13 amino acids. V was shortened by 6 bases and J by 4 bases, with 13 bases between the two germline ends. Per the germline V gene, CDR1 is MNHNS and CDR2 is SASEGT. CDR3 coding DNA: TGTGCCAGCAGCAGATTTACAGGGTACGAGCAGTACGTC. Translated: CASSRFTGYEQYV.

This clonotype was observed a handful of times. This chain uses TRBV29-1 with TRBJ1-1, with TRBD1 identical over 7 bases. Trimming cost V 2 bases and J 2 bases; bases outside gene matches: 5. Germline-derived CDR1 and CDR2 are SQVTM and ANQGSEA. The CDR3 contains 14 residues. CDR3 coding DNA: TGCAGCGTTGAACGCGGGACAGCAAACACTGAAGCTTTCTTT. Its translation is CSVERGTANTEAFF.